This passage covers 20 T cell receptor beta chains from one sample sequenced in a study of T cell responses to AZD1222 COVID-19 vaccine. Assay used: immunoSEQ multiplex PCR; TCRdb lists only in-frame clones, some missing. The sample consists of 150,000 to 200,000 clones, around nine tenths of them appearing once. Material: peripheral blood, obtained on day 0 of AZD1222 vaccination. The source of these receptors is an adult in good health.

The gene calls are TRBV4-2 and TRBJ2-4; possibly TRBD1 for D (5 bases). Trimming removed 4 bases at V and 1 base at J, with 11 bases between. The CDR3 is 15 residues long. From germline, CDR1 is LGHNA and CDR2 YNFKEQ. For the CDR3, the DNA is TGTGCCAGCAGCCCTCAGGGATCCGCCAAAAACATTCAGTACTTC. Its protein is CASSPQGSAKNIQYF.

J is TRBJ1-4 and V is TRBV9; TRBD1 is a possible D gene (6 bases). Per the germline V gene, CDR1 is SGDLS and CDR2 is YYNGEE. Trimming shortened V by 2 bases and J by 5 bases, and 13 bases separated the two germline ends. This CDR3 comprises 15 residues. The CDR3 coding sequence is TGTGCCAGCAGCGTCGCGGGGGCCCCCAATGAAAAACTGTTTTTT. Its translation: CASSVAGAPNEKLFF.

The rearrangement links TRBV27 to TRBJ2-7; D is undetermined. Trimming stripped 2 bases from V and 2 bases from J, with 7 bases between. The CDR3 is made up of 13 amino acids. Germline V gives CDR1 MNHEY, CDR2 SMNVEV (reference sequence). For the CDR3, the DNA is TGTGCCAGCAGTTTAGGGTGGCCCTACGAGCAGTACTTC. It codes for CASSLGWPYEQYF.

The rearrangement uses TRBV7-9 and TRBJ2-5, with D maybe TRBD1 (5 bases). This CDR3 has 13 amino acids. Trimming took off 5 bases at V and 8 bases at J, with 15 bases between the two ends. Germline-derived CDR1 and CDR2 are SEHNR and FQNEAQ (reference sequence). The CDR3 sequence is CASSLQDRTTQYF. The CDR3 DNA is TGTGCCAGCAGCCTACAGGATAGGACAACCCAGTACTTC. The full variable domain, with the rest looked up from reference TRBV7-9 and TRBJ2-5, is DTGVSQNPRHKITKRGQNVTFRCDPISEHNRLYWYRQTLGQGPEFLTYFQNEAQLEKSRLLSDRFSAERPKGSFSTLEIQRTEQGDSAMYLCASSLQDRTTQYFGPGTRLLVL.

The chain uses TRBV19 and TRBJ1-4; 9 nucleotides line up with TRBD1. The CDR3 totals 14 residues. Per germline, CDR1 LNHDA and CDR2 SQIVND (reference sequence). Unmatched junction bases numbered 6, after V lost 5 bases and J lost 8 bases. The CDR3 region is CASSSWTGEEKLFF. The CDR3, as DNA: TGTGCCAGTAGTTCCTGGACAGGGGAAGAAAAACTGTTTTTT.

The chain has TRBV7-2 and TRBJ1-5; no clear D gene. Germline CDR1 is SGHTA and CDR2 is FQGNSA. V lost 5 bases and J 5 bases, leaving 10 bases between the germline ends. The CDR3 has 13 residues. The CDR3 loop is CASSLLIDQPQHF. The CDR3 DNA follows: TGTGCCAGCAGCCTCCTAATCGATCAGCCCCAGCATTTT.

This CDR3 is CASGGGNTIYF. CDR3 nucleotides: TGTGCCAGCGGGGGCGGAAACACCATATATTTT. This rearrangement joins TRBV7-3 to TRBJ1-3, with a weak D call TRBD1 (6 bases). The V gene lost 8 bases and the J gene lost 4 bases, with 6 bases spanning the gap. Germline V gene lookup returns CDR1 SGHTA and CDR2 FQGTGA. CDR3 size: 11 residues.

This rearrangement joins TRBV9 to TRBJ1-1; D not certain. The germline CDR1 and CDR2 sequences are SGDLS and YYNGEE. CDR3 length: 13 residues. V was cut by 4 bases and J by 4 bases, with 11 bases left in between. CDR3 in amino acids: CASSPPSFTEAFF. As DNA, the CDR3 is TGTGCCAGCAGCCCCCCCTCATTCACTGAAGCTTTCTTT.

This clone has just one count. This chain joins TRBV4-3 and TRBJ2-1, with D perhaps matching TRBD1 (6 bases). CDR1 is LGHNA and CDR2 is YSLEER in the germline V gene. Trimming took 0 bases from V and 0 from J, leaving 9 bases between them. The CDR3 contains 16 residues. CDR3 sequence (DNA): TGCGCCAGCAGCCAAGATGGACAGACCTCCTACAATGAGCAGTTCTTC. It is translated as CASSQDGQTSYNEQFF.

The chain joins TRBV5-4 to TRBJ2-5; 11 bases agree with TRBD2. Unmatched junction bases numbered 12, after V lost 3 bases and J lost 8 bases. CDR1 and CDR2 (germline): SGHNT, YYREEE (reference sequence). The CDR3 consists of 16 residues. In DNA, the CDR3 is TGTGCCAGCAGCTCACCGACTAGCGGGGTCCTTGCTACCCAGTACTTC. Encoded protein: CASSSPTSGVLATQYF.

This sequence joins TRBV5-1 and TRBJ2-1; D possibly corresponds to TRBD2 (6 bases). This CDR3 is built from 15 residues. In germline, CDR1 is SGHRS, CDR2 YFSETQ. Trimming cost V 4 bases and J 3 bases, with 14 bases left between them. CDR3 loop: CASSDGGSNYNEQFF. Written as DNA, the CDR3 is TGCGCCAGCAGCGACGGGGGTAGCAACTACAATGAGCAGTTCTTC.

This clone was seen more than once but under ten times. The chain uses TRBV14 and TRBJ2-1, with 9 nucleotides matching TRBD2. Germline V gene lookup returns CDR1 SGHDN and CDR2 FVKESK. The V and J ends lost 4 bases and 8 bases, in that order; junction bases with no gene match: 21. The CDR3 spans 19 residues. CDR3 protein: CASSRYGTSIGSLVDEQFF. In nucleotides, the CDR3 is TGTGCCAGCAGCCGGTACGGGACTAGCATAGGGAGTCTTGTGGATGAGCAGTTCTTC.

This clone was seen only once. The chain has TRBV7-6 and TRBJ1-3; D is uncertain. Germline V gene lookup returns CDR1 SGHVS and CDR2 FNYEAQ. The V gene lost 2 bases and the J gene lost 1 base, with 15 bases spanning the gap. This CDR3 has 17 residues. The CDR3 bases are TGTGCCAGCAGCTTACCTGCGGACGGACTATCTGGAAACACCATATATTTT. Encoded protein: CASSLPADGLSGNTIYF.

This chain links TRBV12-3 or TRBV12-4 with TRBJ1-1, with D tentatively TRBD1 (5 bases). Trimming took off 5 bases at V and 7 bases at J, with 11 bases between the two ends. The CDR3 is 12 amino acids. Written as DNA, the CDR3 is TGTGCCAGCAGTCTCGGGGCCCGTGAAGCTTTCTTT. Protein product: CASSLGAREAFF.

This chain links TRBV18 with TRBJ2-1; D may be TRBD1 (6 bases). Germline loops: CDR1 KGHSH, CDR2 LQKENI. The V and J ends lost 1 base and 0 bases respectively, with 10 bases between them. This CDR3 contains 16 residues. This CDR3 reads CASSPRKGDSYNEQFF. In nucleotides, the CDR3 is TGTGCCAGCTCACCACGAAAGGGGGACTCCTACAATGAGCAGTTCTTC. Filled out from reference TRBV18 and TRBJ2-1, the complete variable domain reads NAGVMQNPRHLVRRRGQEARLRCSPMKGHSHVYWYRQLPEEGLKFMVYLQKENIIDESGMPKERFSAEFPKEGPSILRIQQVVRGDSAAYFCASSPRKGDSYNEQFFGPGTRLTVL.

This sequence joins TRBV30 and TRBJ1-5; D uncertain. Germline CDR1 is GTSNPN and CDR2 is SVGIG (reference sequence). Trimming pared 1 base from V and 3 bases from J, leaving 13 bases between. The CDR3 totals 15 residues. DNA for the CDR3: TGTGCCTGGAGTGGAGACTACAGCCTCAATCAGCCCCAGCATTTT. Its protein product is CAWSGDYSLNQPQHF.

V gene TRBV5-1 combines with J gene TRBJ2-7, with 7 bases that match TRBD1. V shed 2 bases, J shed 4 bases, and the junction held 3 bases outside the gene matches. Germline V lookup: CDR1 SGHRS, CDR2 YFSETQ. The CDR3 spans 13 residues. CDR3 protein: CASSLTTGYEQYF. The CDR3 DNA is TGCGCCAGCAGCTTAACGACAGGGTACGAGCAGTACTTC.

The chain combines TRBV13 with TRBJ1-4, with 9 positions matching TRBD1. This CDR3 is 15 amino acids long. Germline CDR1 reads PRHDT; CDR2 reads FYEKMQ (reference sequence). The trim removed 5 bases at V and 4 bases at J, leaving 5 bases unmatched. The CDR3 DNA follows: TGTGCCAGCAGCCGGAGGACAGGGGTTAATGAAAAACTGTTTTTT. It encodes CASSRRTGVNEKLFF.

V gene TRBV5-4 combines with J gene TRBJ2-1; 7 nucleotides match TRBD2. J gave up 8 bases and V 4 bases, and 15 bases lay outside the gene matches. This CDR3 is built from 16 residues. The germline CDR1 and CDR2 sequences are SGHNT and YYREEE (reference sequence). The CDR3: CASSLAYRRESDEQFF. Here the CDR3 DNA reads TGTGCCAGCAGCCTGGCATACCGGCGGGAGTCTGATGAGCAGTTCTTC.

This clone has just a few counts. The chain couples TRBV19 to TRBJ1-4, with no clear D. The CDR3 is made up of 11 amino acids. The germline CDR1 and CDR2 sequences are LNHDA and SQIVND (reference sequence). V was trimmed by 4 bases and J by 6 bases, leaving 3 bases between them. The CDR3 reads CASSRYEKLFF. As DNA, the CDR3 is TGTGCCAGTAGTAGATATGAAAAACTGTTTTTT.